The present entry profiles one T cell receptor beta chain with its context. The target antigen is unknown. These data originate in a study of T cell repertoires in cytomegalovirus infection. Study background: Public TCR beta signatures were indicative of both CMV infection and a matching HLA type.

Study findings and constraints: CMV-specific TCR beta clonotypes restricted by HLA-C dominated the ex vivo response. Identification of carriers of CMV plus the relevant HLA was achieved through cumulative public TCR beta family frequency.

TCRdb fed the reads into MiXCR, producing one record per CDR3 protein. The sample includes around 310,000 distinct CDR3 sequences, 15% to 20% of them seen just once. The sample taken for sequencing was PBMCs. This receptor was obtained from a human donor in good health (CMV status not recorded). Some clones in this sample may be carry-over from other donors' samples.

CDR3 loop: CASRLTGGEKLFF. CDR3 in DNA: TGTGCCAGCAGGTTGACAGGAGGTGAAAAACTGTTTTTT. The rearrangement links TRBV28 to TRBJ1-4, with a weak D call TRBD1 (6 bases). Germline CDR1 MDHEN, CDR2 SYDVKM. The CDR3 has 13 residues. V lost 6 bases to trimming and J lost 7 bases, with 12 bases between them.